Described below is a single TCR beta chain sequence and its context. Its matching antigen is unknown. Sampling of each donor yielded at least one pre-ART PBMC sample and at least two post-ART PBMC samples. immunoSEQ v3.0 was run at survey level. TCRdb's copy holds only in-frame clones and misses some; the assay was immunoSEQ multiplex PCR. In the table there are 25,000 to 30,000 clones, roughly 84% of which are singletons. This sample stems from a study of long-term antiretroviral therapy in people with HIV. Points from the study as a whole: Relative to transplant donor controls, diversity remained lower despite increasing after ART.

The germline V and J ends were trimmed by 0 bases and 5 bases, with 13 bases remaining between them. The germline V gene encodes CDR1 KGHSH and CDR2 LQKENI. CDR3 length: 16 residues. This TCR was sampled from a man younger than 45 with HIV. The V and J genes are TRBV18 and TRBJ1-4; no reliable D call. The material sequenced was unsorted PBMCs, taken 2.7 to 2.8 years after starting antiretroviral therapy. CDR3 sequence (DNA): TGTGCCAGCTCACCACCGATACGGGAGCGAAATGAAAAACTGTTTTTT. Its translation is CASSPPIRERNEKLFF.